Included here is one T cell receptor beta chain sequence, with context. Its antigen is not known. These data come from a study of T cells expressing NK-cell markers. At the level of the study: Just one sequenced donor of eight was HCMV-seronegative, while seven were seropositive. Overall study findings and caveats: The contribution of dominant NKG2C+ clonotypes to CD8+ T cells in roughly 6 donors was roughly 1.0-7.5%.

The CDR3 has 16 residues. Germline CDR1 MRHNA, CDR2 SNTAGT. It was by 5'RACE template switching with UMIs that TCR beta cDNA was made. TCRdb reanalyzed the 5' RACE reads and collapses them to one entry per CDR3 protein, without DNA. The ten most abundant clones cover approximately 3.6% of a sample with about 550,000 distinct CDR3 sequences. The gene calls are TRBV6-4 and TRBJ2-1; with no DNA, the TCRdb D assignment of TRBD2 cannot be verified. The TCR originated in a man between 18 and 29 years old in good health. The specimen was blood T cells: a sorted CD56 or NKG2C T cell subset, CD4+ or CD8+ T cells, or bulk PBMC T cells (not recorded which). CDR3 amino acids: CASSGLPGLAALEQFF.